This TCR beta chain was recovered during a study of blood T cell repertoires in COVID-19. Study information: Specimens from acute and convalescent COVID-19 originated in the United States, Italy and Spain. PBMCs, B-cell-depleted T cells, or T cells were the source of the cDNA or gDNA that made up the material.

Assay used: immunoSEQ multiplex PCR; TCRdb lists only in-frame clones, some missing. Of 310,000 or so clones listed, about nine tenths are singletons. This receptor was taken from a woman in her forties or fifties who had recovered from COVID-19. Sequencing was done on a sample of peripheral blood.

The CDR3 is CAWSPLSYEQYF. DNA for the CDR3: TGTGCCTGGAGTCCTCTATCCTACGAGCAGTACTTC. The J gene is TRBJ2-7, the V gene TRBV30; D not resolved. The germline V gene encodes CDR1 GTSNPN and CDR2 SVGIG (reference sequence). The V and J ends lost 2 bases and 1 base respectively, with 6 bases between them. CDR3 length: 12 amino acids. Using reference TRBV30 and TRBJ2-7 for the parts outside the CDR3, the full variable domain is SQTIHQWPATLVQPVGSPLSLECTVEGTSNPNLYWYRQAAGRGLQLLFYSVGIGQISSEVPQNLSASRPQDRQFILSSKKLLLSDSGFYLCAWSPLSYEQYFGPGTRLTVT.